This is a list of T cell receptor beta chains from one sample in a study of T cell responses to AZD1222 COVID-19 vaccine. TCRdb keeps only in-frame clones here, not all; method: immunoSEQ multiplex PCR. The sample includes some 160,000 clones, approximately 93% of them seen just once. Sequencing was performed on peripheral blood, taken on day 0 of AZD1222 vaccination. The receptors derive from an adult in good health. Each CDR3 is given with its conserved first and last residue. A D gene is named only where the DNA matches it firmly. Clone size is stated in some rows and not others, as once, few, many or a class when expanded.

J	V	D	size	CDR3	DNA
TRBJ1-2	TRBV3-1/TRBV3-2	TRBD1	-	CASSPRDRDYGYTF	TGTGCCAGCAGCCCGCGGGACAGGGACTATGGCTACACCTTC
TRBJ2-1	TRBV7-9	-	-	CASRSRTIPGEQFF	TGTGCCAGCAGATCCAGGACTATCCCTGGTGAGCAGTTCTTC
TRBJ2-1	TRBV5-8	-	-	CASSFEQKGNEQFF	TGTGCCAGCAGCTTCGAACAGAAAGGGAATGAGCAGTTCTTC
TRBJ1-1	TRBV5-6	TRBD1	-	CASSSLDRLNTEAFF	TGTGCCAGCAGCTCCCTGGACAGGCTGAACACTGAAGCTTTCTTT
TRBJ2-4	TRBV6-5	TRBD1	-	CASRPPTGVNIQYF	TGTGCCAGCAGACCCCCGACAGGGGTGAACATTCAGTACTTC
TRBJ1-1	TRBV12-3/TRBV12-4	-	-	CASSQAWNTEAFF	TGTGCCAGCAGCCAGGCGTGGAACACTGAAGCTTTCTTT
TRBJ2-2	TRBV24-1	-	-	CATSDLGDPNTGELFF	TGTGCCACCAGTGATTTGGGGGACCCGAACACCGGGGAGCTGTTTTTT
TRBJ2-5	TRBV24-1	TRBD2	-	CATSDSGGETQYF	TGTGCCACCAGTGATTCGGGAGGGGAGACCCAGTACTTC
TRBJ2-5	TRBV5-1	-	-	CASSLGGEVRETQYF	TGCGCCAGCAGCTTAGGCGGGGAAGTCAGAGAGACCCAGTACTTC
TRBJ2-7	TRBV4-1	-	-	CASSQDQTVYEQYF	TGCGCCAGCAGCCAAGATCAGACAGTATACGAGCAGTACTTC
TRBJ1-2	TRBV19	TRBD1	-	CASTRDRGYGYTF	TGTGCCAGTACCCGGGACAGGGGGTATGGCTACACCTTC
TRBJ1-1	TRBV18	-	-	CASSPREGLKNTEAFF	TGTGCCAGCTCACCAAGGGAGGGGCTCAAGAACACTGAAGCTTTCTTT
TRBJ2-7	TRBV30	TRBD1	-	CAWSRTGPAYEQYF	TGTGCCTGGAGTAGGACAGGGCCCGCCTACGAGCAGTACTTC
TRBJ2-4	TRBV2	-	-	CASSELTLAKNIQYF	TGTGCCAGCAGTGAATTAACGCTAGCCAAAAACATTCAGTACTTC
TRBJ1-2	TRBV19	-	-	CASSIDGGYYTF	TGTGCCAGTAGTATAGATGGCGGATACTACACCTTC
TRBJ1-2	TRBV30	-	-	CAWRETVGGYGYTF	TGTGCCTGGAGGGAGACAGTCGGGGGCTATGGCTACACCTTC
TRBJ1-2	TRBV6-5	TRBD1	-	CASTRTGVNYGYTF	TGTGCCAGCACCAGGACAGGGGTCAACTATGGCTACACCTTC
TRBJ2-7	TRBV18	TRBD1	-	CASSQPGQPYEQYF	TGTGCCAGCTCACAGCCGGGACAGCCCTACGAGCAGTACTTC
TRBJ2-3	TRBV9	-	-	CASSPGPSTDTQYF	TGTGCCAGCAGCCCGGGGCCTAGCACAGATACGCAGTATTTT
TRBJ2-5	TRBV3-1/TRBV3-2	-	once	CASKRGAEETQYF	TGTGCCAGTAAACGGGGGGCGGAAGAGACCCAGTACTTC
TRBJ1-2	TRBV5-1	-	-	CASSFGSGKFGYTF	TGCGCCAGCAGCTTCGGCAGTGGAAAGTTTGGCTACACCTTC
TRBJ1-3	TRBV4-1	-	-	CASSQEKARSSGNTIYF	TGCGCCAGCAGCCAAGAAAAGGCGCGGAGCTCTGGAAACACCATATATTTT